These 27 T cell receptor beta chains were sequenced from one sample in a study of cytomegalovirus exposure and HLA in healthy donors (dated by TCRdb to about 2017). The method was the immunoSEQ multiplex PCR assay. For the multiplex PCR, a mixture combining 60 forward primers for TCR Vbeta segments and 13 reverse primers for TCR Jbeta segments was used. The table was pulled from immuneACCESS by TCRdb, which kept in-frame rearrangements only. Such tables lose some clones; where checked, under half of the loss comes from unresolved V genes, and the rest has no known cause. The sample table holds 150,000 or so clones, of which 82% were seen once. Jointly, the top ten make up about 1.6% of the sample. Sequences were obtained from PBMCs. Receptors were obtained from a male donor in good health and CMV-seronegative.

The CDR3 coding sequence is TGTGCCAGCAGCTCACCCGGGACAGACAACTATGGCTACACCTTC. Amino acid sequence: CASSSPGTDNYGYTF. The V call is TRBV5-8, the J call TRBJ1-2, with 7 bases identical to TRBD1. Germline V lookup: CDR1 SGHTS, CDR2 YDEGEE. The V and J ends lost 3 bases and 2 bases, in that order; junction bases with no gene match: 7. The CDR3 covers 15 residues.

The chain links TRBV11-2 to TRBJ1-1, with D maybe TRBD1 (6 bases). The CDR3 is 15 residues long. The germline V gene has CDR1 SGHAT and CDR2 FQNNGV. V gave up 6 bases and J gave up 5 bases, with 19 bases separating them. CDR3 loop: CASSLGNRVGTEAFF. The CDR3 DNA follows: TGTGCCAGCAGTTTGGGGAACAGGGTGGGAACTGAAGCTTTCTTT.

This sequence joins TRBV29-1 and TRBJ2-3, with D tentatively TRBD1 (6 bases). The length of the CDR3 is 17 residues. V was cut by 5 bases and J by 0 bases, with 21 bases left in between. The germline V gene encodes CDR1 SQVTM and CDR2 ANQGSEA. Here the CDR3 DNA reads TGCAGCGTTAGCCCTACAGGGCCGTGGGTGAGCACAGATACGCAGTATTTT. Its protein product is CSVSPTGPWVSTDTQYF.

The chain recombines TRBV7-9 with TRBJ2-5; D is ambiguous. The germline gives CDR1 SEHNR, CDR2 FQNEAQ (reference sequence). This CDR3 contains 13 residues. Trimming pared 2 bases from V and 4 bases from J, leaving 8 bases between. The CDR3 spells CASSLSVVETQYF. CDR3 nucleotide sequence: TGTGCCAGCAGCTTATCGGTAGTAGAGACCCAGTACTTC.

The chain is built from TRBV10-3 and TRBJ2-7, with 11 bases matching TRBD1. This CDR3 has 15 amino acids. The junction had 5 bases not matched to a gene; V was cut back by 3 bases and J by 4 bases. In germline, CDR1 is ENHRY, CDR2 SYGVKD. Here the CDR3 reads CAISDVDRGPYEQYF. Here the CDR3 DNA reads TGTGCCATCAGTGATGTGGACAGGGGGCCTTACGAGCAGTACTTC.

The gene calls are TRBV4-1 and TRBJ2-3, with 9 bases lining up with TRBD1. From germline, CDR1 is MGHRA and CDR2 YSYEKL. This CDR3 contains 15 residues. Losses at the gene ends were 4 bases for V and 3 bases for J; bases not matched to a gene: 5. CDR3: CASSPGQGRTDTQYF. The DNA of the CDR3 is TGCGCCAGCAGCCCCGGACAGGGGAGGACAGATACGCAGTATTTT.

The chain links TRBV27 to TRBJ1-1; 7 bases agree with TRBD1. CDR3 length equals 13 residues. From germline, CDR1 is MNHEY and CDR2 SMNVEV (reference sequence). V lost 4 bases and J lost 4; bases outside the gene matches: 3. The CDR3 region has the DNA TGTGCCAGCAGTTCCTACAGGGGCACTGAAGCTTTCTTT. Amino acids: CASSSYRGTEAFF.

As DNA, the CDR3 is TGTGCCAGCAGCTTGTCCGGGGGAGTGTTCTCCTACGAGCAGTACTTC. This gives the protein CASSLSGGVFSYEQYF. V gene TRBV5-5 combines with J gene TRBJ2-7; perhaps TRBD2 as D (6 bases). CDR3 length equals 16 residues. Germline CDR1 SGHKS, CDR2 YYEKEE (reference sequence). V was trimmed by 1 base and J by 0 bases, leaving 14 bases between them.

The chain joins TRBV7-8 to TRBJ2-7; D perhaps matches TRBD1 (6 bases). Germline-derived CDR1 and CDR2 are SGHVS and FQNEAQ. The V gene lost 3 bases and the J gene lost 5 bases, with 14 bases spanning the gap. CDR3 length equals 14 residues. The chain's CDR3 is CASSFFPGVDEQYF. The DNA of the CDR3 is TGTGCCAGCAGCTTTTTTCCAGGGGTCGACGAGCAGTACTTC.

The CDR3 bases are TGTGCCAGTAGTGGCGGGAGGTCCTACAATGAGCAGTTCTTC. This sequence encodes CASSGGRSYNEQFF. The chain has TRBV19 and TRBJ2-1; TRBD2 aligns across 8 bases. Trimming took 5 bases from V and 1 from J; bases not matched to a gene: 1. From germline, CDR1 is LNHDA and CDR2 SQIVND (reference sequence). This CDR3 region has 14 residues.

The chain carries TRBV5-1 and TRBJ1-2; 11 bases are shared with TRBD1. This CDR3 has 15 residues. The germline gives CDR1 SGHRS, CDR2 YFSETQ. V lost 4 bases and J lost 5; bases outside the gene matches: 7. The CDR3 bases are TGCGCCAGCAGCGTGGACAGGGGGCGAGTTTATGGCTACACCTTC. Its protein product is CASSVDRGRVYGYTF.

This chain uses TRBV5-1 with TRBJ2-1; 8 bases fit TRBD1. CDR1 is SGHRS and CDR2 is YFSETQ in the germline V gene. V shed 7 bases and J 4 bases; nucleotides not matched to a gene: 13. The CDR3 totals 16 residues. CDR3 amino acids: CASSRMGQGAYNEQFF. The CDR3 bases are TGCGCCAGCTCCCGGATGGGGCAGGGGGCTTACAATGAGCAGTTCTTC.

This sequence joins TRBV28 and TRBJ1-1, with a possible D match to TRBD1 (5 bases). The CDR3 totals 15 residues. CDR1 is MDHEN, CDR2 SYDVKM, per germline. V lost 3 bases, J lost 4 bases, and 15 bases lay in between. CDR3 in amino acids: CASSFAGVGGTEAFF. CDR3 sequence (DNA): TGTGCCAGCAGTTTTGCGGGGGTCGGCGGCACTGAAGCTTTCTTT.

This clone appeared once. The chain has TRBV5-4 and TRBJ1-1; TRBD1 matches 9 bases. V gave up 2 bases and J gave up 1 base; unmatched junction bases: 3. There are 15 residues in the CDR3. CDR1 is SGHNT and CDR2 is YYREEE in the germline V gene (reference sequence). CDR3 in amino acids: CASSLQGARNTEAFF. DNA for the CDR3: TGTGCCAGCAGCTTACAGGGGGCCAGGAACACTGAAGCTTTCTTT.

This chain links TRBV6-5 with TRBJ2-7; 12 bases are a match to TRBD2. Germline V gives CDR1 MNHEY, CDR2 SVGAGI. Germline trimming cut 10 bases from V and 0 bases from J; bases unmatched to any gene: 4. The CDR3 sequence is 14 residues long. DNA for the CDR3: TGTGCCACCCTAGCGGGGGGGTACTCCTACGAGCAGTACTTC. Protein: CATLAGGYSYEQYF.

The chain carries TRBV28 and TRBJ2-5, with a weak D call TRBD2 (5 bases). The CDR3 length is 13 residues. Germline CDR1 reads MDHEN; CDR2 reads SYDVKM. V lost 6 bases to trimming and J lost 7 bases, with 15 bases between them. The CDR3 nucleotides read TGTGCCAGCAGAGGACTGGTAAAGGGGACCCAGTACTTC. It encodes CASRGLVKGTQYF.

This sequence joins TRBV7-2 and TRBJ1-3, with 7 positions matching TRBD1. Germline V lookup: CDR1 SGHTA, CDR2 FQGNSA. There are 15 residues in the CDR3. Trimming removed 4 bases from V and 1 base from J; junction bases left unmatched: 4. The CDR3 loop is CASSSVTGSGNTIYF. The CDR3 coding sequence is TGTGCCAGCAGCTCAGTGACAGGGTCTGGAAACACCATATATTTT.

This rearrangement joins TRBV23-1 to TRBJ2-1, with 7 positions matching TRBD1. TRBV23-1 is noted as an ORF with a role that remains uncertain. CDR3 length equals 21 residues. V gave up 4 bases and J gave up 4 bases; unmatched junction bases: 25. This CDR3 reads CASSLLPYRDRQFRPYNEQFF. The CDR3, as DNA: TGCGCCAGCAGTCTCCTGCCATACCGGGACAGACAATTCCGGCCGTACAATGAGCAGTTCTTC.

This clone was seen only a few times. This chain connects TRBV4-1 to TRBJ1-1; D unresolved. The CDR3 sequence is 16 residues long. V lost 0 bases and J 1 base, leaving 12 bases between the germline ends. Germline V gives CDR1 MGHRA, CDR2 YSYEKL. The CDR3 bases are TGCGCCAGCAGCCAAGACCCCGGGAGAGGGAACACTGAAGCTTTCTTT. Encoded protein: CASSQDPGRGNTEAFF.

The V call is TRBV5-1, the J call TRBJ2-7, with TRBD1 as a possible D gene (6 bases). V was pared by 0 bases and J by 6 bases, with 13 bases between. Germline lookup yields CDR1 SGHRS and CDR2 YFSETQ. The CDR3 spans 14 residues. This CDR3 is CASSLAQGDTEQYF. The CDR3 DNA is TGCGCCAGCAGCTTGGCACAGGGCGACACCGAGCAGTACTTC.

The chain employs TRBV18 and TRBJ2-6, with 9 positions matching TRBD1. The CDR3 totals 17 residues. V gave up 6 bases and J gave up 2 bases; unmatched junction bases: 8. Germline CDR1 reads KGHSH; CDR2 reads LQKENI. DNA for the CDR3: TGTGCCAGCTCCCACGGACAGGGGACGCCTGGGGCCAACGTCCTGACTTTC. It is translated as CASSHGQGTPGANVLTF.

This clone appeared once. The chain joins TRBV7-9 to TRBJ2-7; D is ambiguous. Germline V lookup: CDR1 SEHNR, CDR2 FQNEAQ (reference sequence). The CDR3 is 12 residues long. V was clipped by 5 bases and J by 7 bases, with 12 bases between them. The CDR3 DNA reads TGTGCCAGCAGCCTATCGGGTGGAGAGCAGTACTTC. Residues: CASSLSGGEQYF. The whole variable domain, filled in from reference TRBV7-9 and TRBJ2-7, reads DTGVSQNPRHKITKRGQNVTFRCDPISEHNRLYWYRQTLGQGPEFLTYFQNEAQLEKSRLLSDRFSAERPKGSFSTLEIQRTEQGDSAMYLCASSLSGGEQYFGPGTRLTVT.

This chain joins TRBV6-1 and TRBJ2-1; D remains unclear. With 4 bases removed from V and 4 bases from J, the gap between germline ends came to 17 bases. Germline V lookup: CDR1 MNHNS, CDR2 SASEGT. The CDR3 has 16 residues. In nucleotides, the CDR3 is TGTGCCAGCAGTGGATCCTTACAAAATCGATACAATGAGCAGTTCTTC. It specifies CASSGSLQNRYNEQFF.

V is TRBV7-6 and J is TRBJ2-5, with 7 bases fitting TRBD1. The V gene's germline CDR1 is SGHVS and CDR2 FNYEAQ. The V segment lost 1 base and the J segment 3 bases; nucleotides outside the gene matches: 5. The CDR3 is 15 residues long. CDR3 nucleotides: TGTGCCAGCAGCTTAGGGGGGACAGCTAAAGAGACCCAGTACTTC. This translates into CASSLGGTAKETQYF.

The gene calls are TRBV6-1 and TRBJ1-3; D not certain. Germline assignment: CDR1 MNHNS and CDR2 SASEGT. V was shortened by 10 bases and J by 7 bases, with 14 bases between the two germline ends. CDR3 length: 12 residues. CDR3 sequence reads: CAISLMENTIYF. The CDR3, as DNA: TGTGCCATCTCACTGATGGAGAACACCATATATTTT.

This clone was picked up one time. The chain combines TRBV6-5 with TRBJ1-6; 8 bases match TRBD1. There are 13 residues in the CDR3. The V gene's germline CDR1 is MNHEY and CDR2 SVGAGI. J gave up 8 bases and V 6 bases, and 3 bases lay outside the gene matches. The CDR3 region is CASRGTGHSPLHF. The CDR3 DNA follows: TGTGCCAGCAGAGGGACAGGACATTCACCCCTCCACTTT.

V usage is TRBV30 and J usage is TRBJ2-2, with D possibly matching TRBD2 (6 bases). The ends were cut back, 2 bases at V and 6 bases at J, with 10 bases in the middle. The CDR3 runs 13 residues. Germline-derived CDR1 and CDR2 are GTSNPN and SVGIG (reference sequence). The chain's CDR3 is CAWSFGTPGELFF. The CDR3 bases are TGTGCCTGGAGTTTCGGGACTCCCGGGGAGCTGTTTTTT.